These 23 T cell receptor beta chains were all obtained from the same sample, sequenced in a study of monozygotic twins with cystic fibrosis. The method was immunoSEQ multiplex PCR; TCRdb's version includes in-frame clones alone and lacks a portion of them. The profile shows 34,000 or so clones, under 95% of them singletons. Sequenced sample: blood. The receptor set was obtained from a boy aged 2-15 years with cystic fibrosis.

The chain couples TRBV6-1 to TRBJ2-3, with D tentatively TRBD2 (7 bases). CDR3 size: 13 residues. Trimming shortened V by 1 base and J by 8 bases, and 10 bases separated the two germline ends. CDR1 is MNHNS, CDR2 SASEGT, per germline. The CDR3 DNA follows: TGTGCCAGCAGTGAAGGAGGGGGGGGTACGCAGTATTTT. It encodes CASSEGGGGTQYF.

The chain joins TRBV7-2 to TRBJ1-5; D perhaps matches TRBD1 (5 bases). The CDR3 covers 19 residues. Germline loops: CDR1 SGHTA, CDR2 FQGNSA. The V gene lost 5 bases and the J gene lost 1 base, with 24 bases spanning the gap. CDR3 sequence: CASSPATLLGTGSNQPQHF. As DNA, the CDR3 is TGTGCCAGCAGCCCCGCGACCTTGCTCGGGACCGGGAGCAATCAGCCCCAGCATTTT.

The V call is TRBV19, the J call TRBJ1-1, with D unresolved. Trimming took off 4 bases at V and 0 bases at J, with 12 bases between the two ends. The CDR3 covers 15 residues. Germline lookup yields CDR1 LNHDA and CDR2 SQIVND (reference sequence). The CDR3 is CASSTRRSMNTEAFF. As DNA, the CDR3 is TGTGCCAGTAGTACCAGACGGTCGATGAACACTGAAGCTTTCTTT.

The rearrangement uses TRBV10-3 and TRBJ2-3; a possible D gene is TRBD1 (8 bases). V shed 7 bases and J shed 0 bases, with 23 bases lying between them. The V gene's germline CDR1 is ENHRY and CDR2 SYGVKD. This CDR3 has 18 amino acids. CDR3: CAINGGLDRDSSTDTQYF. The CDR3 coding sequence is TGTGCCATCAACGGGGGGTTGGACAGGGATTCTAGCACAGATACGCAGTATTTT.

This clone was picked up a small number of times. The genes are TRBV11-2 and TRBJ1-1; 8 bases match TRBD1. The J segment lost 10 bases and the V segment lost 6 bases, leaving 7 bases of the junction unmatched. The CDR3 is 12 amino acids. The V gene's germline CDR1 is SGHAT and CDR2 FQNNGV. Here the CDR3 reads CASSQDRATAFF. CDR3 nucleotide sequence: TGTGCCAGCAGTCAGGACAGGGCAACAGCTTTCTTT.

This clone has just a few counts. The chain combines TRBV5-1 with TRBJ1-1, with D tentatively TRBD1 (5 bases). V was clipped by 5 bases and J by 3 bases, with 14 bases between them. Germline V gene lookup returns CDR1 SGHRS and CDR2 YFSETQ. The CDR3 length is 14 residues. The CDR3 DNA reads as TGCGCCAGCAGTAAAAACGCGGGGGACACTGAAGCTTTCTTT. Its protein is CASSKNAGDTEAFF. Together with reference TRBV5-1 and TRBJ1-1, the CDR3 gives the full variable domain: KAGVTQTPRYLIKTRGQQVTLSCSPISGHRSVSWYQQTPGQGLQFLFEYFSETQRNKGNFPGRFSGRQFSNSRSEMNVSTLELGDSALYLCASSKNAGDTEAFFGQGTRLTVV.

The chain carries TRBV9 and TRBJ2-7; D is unclear. The germline V gene encodes CDR1 SGDLS and CDR2 YYNGEE. Trimming took 4 bases from V and 0 from J, leaving 11 bases between them. This CDR3 region has 14 residues. The CDR3 protein is CASSSLPLSYEQYF. The CDR3 DNA reads TGTGCCAGCAGCTCGCTCCCCCTCTCCTACGAGCAGTACTTC.

CDR3 in DNA: TGCAGCGTTGAGACCCAGTACTTC. It is translated as CSVETQYF. The chain is built from TRBV29-1 and TRBJ2-5; no clear D. Germline V gene lookup returns CDR1 SQVTM and CDR2 ANQGSEA. Trimming took 3 bases from V and 7 from J, leaving 0 bases between them. The CDR3 consists of 8 residues.

This clone was detected only once. J is TRBJ2-3 and V is TRBV4-1; D unresolved. Trimming removed 0 bases at V and 0 bases at J, with 10 bases between. This CDR3 has 16 amino acids. Germline lookup yields CDR1 MGHRA and CDR2 YSYEKL. This chain's CDR3 is CASSQDTVPSTDTQYF. CDR3 in DNA: TGCGCCAGCAGCCAAGATACGGTCCCTAGCACAGATACGCAGTATTTT.

J is TRBJ2-1 and V is TRBV7-9; possible D gene TRBD1, 5 bases. This CDR3 has 12 amino acids. V shed 1 base and J shed 8 bases, with 6 bases lying between them. Germline V gives CDR1 SEHNR, CDR2 FQNEAQ (reference sequence). CDR3 DNA sequence: TGTGCCAGCAGCTTAGGGGGCGATGAGCAGTTCTTC. Translating it yields CASSLGGDEQFF.

The chain is built from TRBV6-1 and TRBJ1-3; D remains ambiguous. CDR1 is MNHNS and CDR2 is SASEGT in the germline V gene. V gave up 8 bases and J gave up 1 base, with 9 bases separating them. This CDR3 is built from 13 residues. CDR3 coding DNA: TGTGCCAGCTCATCCGGGTCTGGAAACACCATATATTTT. It encodes CASSSGSGNTIYF.

The gene calls are TRBV12-5 and TRBJ1-6; D is possibly TRBD1 (6 bases). The germline gives CDR1 LGHNT, CDR2 FRNRAP. The CDR3 is 14 residues long. Trimming took off 5 bases at V and 7 bases at J, with 12 bases between the two ends. CDR3: CASGTDRHNSPLHF. CDR3 sequence (DNA): TGTGCTAGTGGTACTGACAGGCACAATTCACCCCTCCACTTT.

This chain joins TRBV6-6 and TRBJ2-1; TRBD1 agrees at 8 bases. Germline CDR1 MNHNY, CDR2 SVGAGI (reference sequence). The CDR3 consists of 16 residues. After removal of 2 bases from V and 6 bases from J, the junction contained 9 bases not matched to a gene. The CDR3 is CASSYPKLTGGNEQFF. The CDR3 bases are TGTGCCAGCAGTTACCCGAAGCTCACAGGGGGCAATGAGCAGTTCTTC.

The gene calls are TRBV18 and TRBJ1-3; D uncertain. Germline loops: CDR1 KGHSH, CDR2 LQKENI. This CDR3 is 15 amino acids long. Trimming took off 0 bases at V and 3 bases at J, with 9 bases between the two ends. In nucleotides, the CDR3 is TGTGCCAGCTCACCACCGGTACTGGGTGGAAACACCATATATTTT. This gives the protein CASSPPVLGGNTIYF.

The CDR3 DNA sequence: TGTGCCAGCAGCTTAAATGCCAGGTCCTATGGCTACACCTTC. Translation gives CASSLNARSYGYTF. The chain is built from TRBV7-3 and TRBJ1-2; D gene ambiguous. CDR1 is SGHTA, CDR2 FQGTGA, per germline. V was shortened by 1 base and J by 4 bases, with 10 bases between the two germline ends. The CDR3 has 14 residues.

The genes are TRBV2 and TRBJ2-7; D not resolved. The CDR3 runs 12 residues. Trimming removed 0 bases at V and 3 bases at J, with 3 bases between. The germline V gene encodes CDR1 SNHLY and CDR2 FYNNEI. CDR3 DNA: TGTGCCAGCAGTGAAGCGTTCTACGAGCAGTACTTC. Translation: CASSEAFYEQYF.

The chain couples TRBV19 to TRBJ2-7; D possibly corresponds to TRBD1 (6 bases). V was clipped by 3 bases and J by 3 bases, with 12 bases between them. Germline values: CDR1 LNHDA, CDR2 SQIVND (reference sequence). The CDR3 is 14 residues long. The chain's CDR3 is CASSIVGQNYEQYF. CDR3 nucleotides: TGTGCCAGTAGTATTGTAGGACAGAACTACGAGCAGTACTTC. The whole variable domain, filled in from reference TRBV19 and TRBJ2-7, reads DGGITQSPKYLFRKEGQNVTLSCEQNLNHDAMYWYRQDPGQGLRLIYYSQIVNDFQKGDIAEGYSVSREKKESFPLTVTSAQKNPTAFYLCASSIVGQNYEQYFGPGTRLTVT.

This clone was observed a single time. The chain is built from TRBV4-1 and TRBJ2-7; TRBD1 matches 8 bases. Germline lookup yields CDR1 MGHRA and CDR2 YSYEKL. The V and J ends lost 1 base and 3 bases, in that order; junction bases with no gene match: 11. This CDR3 has 17 residues. The CDR3 is CASSQGLRTGWNYEQYF. Here the CDR3 DNA reads TGCGCCAGCAGCCAAGGTCTCCGGACAGGGTGGAACTACGAGCAGTACTTC.

The chain couples TRBV12-5 to TRBJ2-2, with TRBD1 matching over 7 bases. After removal of 1 base from V and 7 bases from J, the junction contained 9 bases not matched to a gene. Germline V gene sequence: CDR1 LGHNT, CDR2 FRNRAP. The CDR3 runs to 16 residues. The CDR3 DNA is TGTGCTAGTGGTTTGGACCCAGGGGGAAGTTTCGGGGAGCTGTTTTTT. This codes for CASGLDPGGSFGELFF.

The chain uses TRBV7-6 and TRBJ2-5; D is perhaps TRBD1 or TRBD2 (6 bases each). CDR3 length: 14 residues. V was cut by 3 bases and J by 4 bases, with 12 bases left in between. Germline V CDR1 and CDR2: SGHVS, FNYEAQ. The CDR3 DNA follows: TGTGCCAGCAGCTTCCGGGGGCGCGCAGAGACCCAGTACTTC. This translates into CASSFRGRAETQYF.

The chain couples TRBV2 to TRBJ1-3; possible D gene TRBD1, 5 bases. V dropped 3 bases and J dropped 4 bases, with 7 bases sitting between them. The CDR3 spans 13 residues. The germline CDR1 and CDR2 sequences are SNHLY and FYNNEI. CDR3 in amino acids: CASSDNRGNTIYF. CDR3 nucleotide sequence: TGTGCCAGCAGTGACAACAGGGGAAACACCATATATTTT.

The V gene is TRBV9, the J gene TRBJ1-2, with D tentatively TRBD1 (5 bases). Between the trimmed V and J ends, which lost 0 bases and 4 bases, there was a span of 10 bases. The CDR3 sequence is 14 residues long. Germline V CDR1 and CDR2: SGDLS, YYNGEE. In DNA form, the CDR3 reads TGTGCCAGCAGCGTAGAAGGGGAAGGCTATGGCTACACCTTC. It is translated as CASSVEGEGYGYTF.

The chain employs TRBV7-7 and TRBJ2-2, with D perhaps TRBD2 (5 bases). This CDR3 is 18 amino acids long. CDR1 and CDR2 from the germline V gene are SSHAT and FNYEAQ (reference sequence). Trimming removed 4 bases from V and 2 bases from J, with 20 bases in between. CDR3 bases: TGTGCCAGCAGCTCCCAAGCTCCGGACTTCATCAACACCGGGGAGCTGTTTTTT. As protein: CASSSQAPDFINTGELFF.